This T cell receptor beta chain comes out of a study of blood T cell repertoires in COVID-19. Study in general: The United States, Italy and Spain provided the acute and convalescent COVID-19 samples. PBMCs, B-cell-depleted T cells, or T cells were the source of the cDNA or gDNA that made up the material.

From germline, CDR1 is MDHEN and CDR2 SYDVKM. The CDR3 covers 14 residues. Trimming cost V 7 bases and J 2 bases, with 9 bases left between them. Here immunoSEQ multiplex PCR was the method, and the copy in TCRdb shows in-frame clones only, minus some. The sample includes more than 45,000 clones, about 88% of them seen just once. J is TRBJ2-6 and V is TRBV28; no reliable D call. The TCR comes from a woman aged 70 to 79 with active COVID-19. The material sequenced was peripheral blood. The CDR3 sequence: CASNSRAGANVLTF. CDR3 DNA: TGTGCCAGCAATTCACGAGCTGGGGCCAACGTCCTGACTTTC.